One and the same sample provided the 9 T cell receptor beta chains below, sequenced in a study of cytomegalovirus exposure and HLA in healthy donors. The repertoire was sequenced with immunoSEQ multiplex PCR; TCRdb's copy has only in-frame clones and lacks some. Among approximately 41,000 clones listed, 80% to 95% were seen once. What was sequenced was PBMCs. Source of these receptors: a man between 18 and 35 years old in good health and CMV-seronegative.

The chain recombines TRBV28 with TRBJ1-5; D is uncertain. The V end lost 4 bases, the J end lost 9 bases, and 13 bases lay between the germline ends. The CDR3 has 13 amino acids. In germline, CDR1 is MDHEN, CDR2 SYDVKM. CDR3 amino acids: CASSSMTNAPQHF. The CDR3 DNA reads TGTGCCAGCAGTTCGATGACAAACGCGCCCCAGCATTTT.

This chain uses TRBV6-6 with TRBJ2-5; perhaps TRBD2 as D (6 bases). The CDR3 totals 14 residues. Trimming left V 0 bases short and J 5 bases short, with 10 bases between. From germline, CDR1 is MNHNY and CDR2 SVGAGI (reference sequence). This CDR3 reads CASSYSEGAETQYF. The CDR3 DNA sequence: TGTGCCAGCAGTTACTCGGAGGGTGCCGAGACCCAGTACTTC.

The J gene is TRBJ2-2, the V gene TRBV10-3, with 10 nucleotides matching TRBD2. This CDR3 is built from 17 residues. The trim removed 2 bases at V and 2 bases at J, leaving 5 bases unmatched. Germline values: CDR1 ENHRY, CDR2 SYGVKD. CDR3 amino acids: CAISERRTSGNTGELFF. The DNA of the CDR3 is TGTGCCATCAGTGAGCGAAGGACTAGCGGAAACACCGGGGAGCTGTTTTTT.

The CDR3 spells CASQSGTSYNEQFF. DNA of the CDR3: TGTGCCAGCCAGTCCGGGACTAGTTACAATGAGCAGTTCTTC. The rearrangement uses TRBV6-1 and TRBJ2-1; TRBD2 agrees at 8 bases. Unmatched junction bases numbered 7, after V lost 8 bases and J lost 4 bases. This CDR3 has 14 amino acids. CDR1 and CDR2 (germline): MNHNS, SASEGT.

This clone was counted once. V and J are TRBV25-1 and TRBJ1-1; D is possibly TRBD1 (6 bases). The CDR3 length is 11 residues. Germline V gives CDR1 MGHDK, CDR2 SYGVNS. V was clipped by 6 bases and J by 8 bases, with 10 bases between them. CDR3 sequence (DNA): TGTGCCAGCAGCACAGGGACGGAAGCTTTCTTT. Translation gives CASSTGTEAFF.

The CDR3 sequence: CSVEDLRGTGGEKLFF. The DNA of the CDR3 is TGCAGCGTTGAAGATCTTCGTGGGACAGGGGGGGAAAAACTGTTTTTT. J is TRBJ1-4 and V is TRBV29-1; the match to TRBD1 covers 11 bases. Germline V CDR1 and CDR2: SQVTM, ANQGSEA. This CDR3 spans 16 amino acids. The J segment lost 8 bases and the V segment lost 0 bases, leaving 8 bases of the junction unmatched. Using reference TRBV29-1 and TRBJ1-4 for the parts outside the CDR3, the full variable domain is SAVISQKPSRDICQRGTSLTIQCQVDSQVTMMFWYRQQPGQSLTLIATANQGSEATYESGFVIDKFPISRPNLTFSTLTVSNMSPEDSSIYLCSVEDLRGTGGEKLFFGSGTQLSVL.

The gene calls are TRBV6-6 and TRBJ2-2; 10 bases are shared with TRBD1. CDR1 and CDR2 (germline): MNHNY, SVGAGI (reference sequence). The CDR3 consists of 14 residues. J was trimmed by 6 bases and V by 5 bases; bases with no gene match: 3. CDR3 amino acids: CASSPTGGPGELFF. CDR3 DNA sequence: TGTGCCAGCAGTCCGACAGGGGGCCCCGGGGAGCTGTTTTTT.

The genes are TRBV2 and TRBJ2-7, with 11 bases aligning to TRBD1. The germline CDR1 and CDR2 sequences are SNHLY and FYNNEI. J was trimmed by 3 bases and V by 4 bases; bases with no gene match: 11. The CDR3 totals 17 residues. CDR3 loop: CASSAGFPGTGGYEQYF. CDR3 coding DNA: TGTGCCAGCAGTGCTGGGTTTCCCGGGACAGGGGGCTACGAGCAGTACTTC.

In this sample, this clone turned up once. The gene calls are TRBV11-1 and TRBJ2-7, with D unclear. From germline, CDR1 is SGHAT and CDR2 FQDESV (reference sequence). V was shortened by 4 bases and J by 7 bases, with 11 bases between the two germline ends. The CDR3 consists of 12 residues. CDR3: CASSSSTEEQYF. The CDR3, as DNA: TGTGCCAGCAGCTCATCGACTGAAGAGCAGTACTTC.